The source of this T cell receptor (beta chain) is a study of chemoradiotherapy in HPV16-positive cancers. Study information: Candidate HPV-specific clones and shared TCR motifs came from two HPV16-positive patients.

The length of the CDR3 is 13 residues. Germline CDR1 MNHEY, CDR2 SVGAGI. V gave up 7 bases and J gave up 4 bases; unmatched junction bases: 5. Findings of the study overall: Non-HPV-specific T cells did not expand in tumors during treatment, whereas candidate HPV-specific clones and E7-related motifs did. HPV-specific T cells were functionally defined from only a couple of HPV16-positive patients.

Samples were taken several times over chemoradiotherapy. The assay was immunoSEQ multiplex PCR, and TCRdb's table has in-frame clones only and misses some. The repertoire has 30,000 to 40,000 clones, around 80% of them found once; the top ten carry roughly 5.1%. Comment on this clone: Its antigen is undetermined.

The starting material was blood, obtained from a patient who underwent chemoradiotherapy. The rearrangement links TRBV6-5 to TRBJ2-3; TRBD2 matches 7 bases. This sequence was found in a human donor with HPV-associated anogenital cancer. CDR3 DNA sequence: TGTGCCAGCACCCCGGGGGGTTCAGATACGCAGTATTTT. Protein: CASTPGGSDTQYF.